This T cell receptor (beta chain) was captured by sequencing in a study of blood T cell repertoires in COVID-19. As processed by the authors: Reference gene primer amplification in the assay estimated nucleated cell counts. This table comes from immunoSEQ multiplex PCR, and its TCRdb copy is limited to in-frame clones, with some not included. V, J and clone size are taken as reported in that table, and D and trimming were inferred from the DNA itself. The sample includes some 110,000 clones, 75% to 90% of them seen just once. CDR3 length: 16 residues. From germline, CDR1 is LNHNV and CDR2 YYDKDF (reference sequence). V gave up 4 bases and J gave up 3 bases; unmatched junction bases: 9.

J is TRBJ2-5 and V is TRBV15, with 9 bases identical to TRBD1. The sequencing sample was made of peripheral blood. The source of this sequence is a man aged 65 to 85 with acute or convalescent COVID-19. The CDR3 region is CATSKAGTGNEETQYF. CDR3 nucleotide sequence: TGTGCCACCAGCAAGGCCGGGACAGGGAACGAAGAGACCCAGTACTTC.